These T cell receptor beta chains were read from a single sample in a study of T cells in localized non-small cell lung cancer. Clones were sequenced by immunoSEQ multiplex PCR, and TCRdb holds only the in-frame ones, with some missing. This sample has about 57,000 clones, with approximately 89% found just once. The specimen comprised peripheral blood, sampled before any cancer treatment. These receptors were taken from a man aged 40 to 70 with stage I lung adenocarcinoma. CDR3s include the opening cysteine and the closing phenylalanine or tryptophan. D genes are given only for firm matches. Expanded clones get a size class; other rows say once, few or many, or leave the size out.

j_call v_call clone_size d_call cdr3_length cdr3_aa cdr3_nt
TRBJ2-1 TRBV5-1 . . 12 CASSLEGDEQFF TGCGCCAGCAGCTTGGAGGGAGATGAGCAGTTCTTC
TRBJ2-2 TRBV19 . . 16 CASSIGVSANTGELFF TGTGCCAGTAGTATCGGCGTTTCAGCGAACACCGGGGAGCTGTTTTTT
TRBJ2-7 TRBV7-6 . . 11 CASSRSYEQYF TGTGCCAGCAGCCGCTCCTACGAGCAGTACTTC
TRBJ2-5 TRBV2 . . 15 CASSETTAAQETQYF TGTGCCAGCAGTGAGACTACCGCGGCCCAAGAGACCCAGTACTTC
TRBJ2-7 TRBV18 . TRBD1 18 CASSPPFSRDRSSYEQYF TGTGCCAGCTCACCACCGTTCTCCCGGGACAGGAGCTCCTACGAGCAGTACTTC
TRBJ2-6 TRBV30 . . 13 CAWSVNRANVLTF TGTGCCTGGAGTGTGAACAGGGCCAACGTCCTGACTTTC
TRBJ2-5 TRBV4-1 . TRBD2 18 CASSHERETSGIKETQYF TGCGCCAGCAGCCACGAACGGGAGACTAGCGGGATAAAAGAGACCCAGTACTTC
TRBJ2-1 TRBV27 . . 13 CASSPSPGTEQFF TGTGCCAGCAGTCCCAGCCCCGGGACTGAGCAGTTCTTC
TRBJ2-2 TRBV7-2 . . 16 CASSRWTTSNTGELFF TGTGCCAGCAGCCGCTGGACTACTTCGAACACCGGGGAGCTGTTTTTT
TRBJ1-6 TRBV5-4 . . 14 CASSLMSGESPLHF TGTGCCAGCAGCTTAATGTCAGGAGAATCACCCCTCCACTTT
TRBJ2-5 TRBV12-5 . . 14 CASGSRQIQETQYF TGTGCTAGTGGTTCTAGACAGATTCAAGAGACCCAGTACTTC
TRBJ1-1 TRBV5-6 . . 14 CASSLSGGGTEAFF TGTGCCAGCAGCTTGTCCGGGGGCGGCACTGAAGCTTTCTTT
TRBJ2-7 TRBV4-1 . TRBD2 17 CASSRRLAGDNLGEQYF TGCGCCAGCAGCCGCAGACTAGCGGGAGATAACTTGGGCGAGCAGTACTTC
TRBJ1-1 TRBV6-5 . . 14 CASSYDWGNTEAFF TGTGCCAGCAGTTACGATTGGGGTAACACTGAAGCTTTCTTT
TRBJ2-7 TRBV6-1 . TRBD2 13 CASISGGSGEQYF TGTGCCAGCATTTCGGGCGGGAGTGGCGAGCAGTACTTC
TRBJ1-1 TRBV4-1 . . 14 CASSPAPGDTEAFF TGCGCCAGCAGCCCCGCGCCAGGGGACACTGAAGCTTTCTTT
TRBJ2-3 TRBV7-8 . . 14 CASSLTTRTDTQYF TGTGCCAGCAGCTTAACCACCCGCACAGATACGCAGTATTTT
TRBJ2-7 TRBV4-1 . . 14 CASSQPASWGEQYF TGCGCCAGCAGCCAACCGGCTAGTTGGGGCGAGCAGTACTTC
TRBJ2-3 TRBV13 . . 14 CASSSQGSTDTQYF TGTGCCAGCAGCTCCCAGGGCAGCACAGATACGCAGTATTTT
TRBJ2-7 TRBV6-1 . . 13 CASSASQAGFSYF TGTGCCAGCAGCGCATCACAGGCGGGTTTTTCGTACTTC
TRBJ1-1 TRBV7-9 . . 14 CASSVGRGGAEAFF TGTGCCAGCAGCGTCGGTAGAGGTGGGGCTGAAGCTTTCTTT
TRBJ2-1 TRBV6-5 . TRBD2 16 CASSSPRTRGINEQFF TGTGCCAGCAGTTCCCCTCGGACTAGAGGCATCAATGAGCAGTTCTTC
TRBJ1-2 TRBV5-6 . . 14 CASSPEQGYYGYTF TGTGCCAGCAGCCCGGAGCAGGGCTACTATGGCTACACCTTC
TRBJ2-3 TRBV10-1 . . 14 CASSEGHRTDTQYF TGCGCCAGCAGTGAGGGACACCGCACAGATACGCAGTATTTT
TRBJ2-7 TRBV28 . . 13 CASFGQNSYEQYF TGTGCCAGCTTCGGACAGAACTCCTACGAGCAGTACTTC
TRBJ2-3 TRBV2 once . 15 CASNRDSLGGDTQYF TGTGCCAGCAACCGGGATTCATTGGGGGGAGATACGCAGTATTTT
TRBJ1-1 TRBV6-5 . . 13 CASRLGLNTEAFF TGTGCCAGCAGATTGGGACTGAACACTGAAGCTTTCTTT
TRBJ2-7 TRBV19 . . 14 CASSIYRDSYEQYF TGTGCCAGTAGTATCTACAGGGACTCCTACGAGCAGTACTTC
TRBJ2-2 TRBV13 . TRBD1 15 CASSGDRGWNGELFF TGTGCCAGCAGCGGGGACAGGGGATGGAACGGGGAGCTGTTTTTT
TRBJ1-4 TRBV4-1 . . 16 CASSQNWPPTNEKLFF TGCGCCAGCAGCCAGAACTGGCCCCCAACTAATGAAAAACTGTTTTTT
TRBJ2-1 TRBV18 . TRBD2 15 CASSPGLAGNHEQFF TGTGCCAGCTCACCGGGACTAGCGGGAAACCATGAGCAGTTCTTC
TRBJ2-3 TRBV5-1 . TRBD1 16 CASSPAGTASTDTQYF TGCGCCAGCAGCCCAGCCGGGACAGCTAGCACAGATACGCAGTATTTT
TRBJ2-3 TRBV4-3 . TRBD2 20 CASSQDLRASGRTSTDTQYF TGCGCCAGCAGCCAAGATCTGAGGGCTAGCGGGAGGACTAGCACAGATACGCAGTATTTT
TRBJ2-7 TRBV30 . TRBD1 12 CASGPRGREQYF TGTGCCTCGGGACCCAGGGGGCGCGAGCAGTACTTC
TRBJ2-5 TRBV6-1 . . 14 CASSEGQATETQYF TGTGCCAGCAGTGAAGGACAGGCGACGGAGACCCAGTACTTC
TRBJ1-1 TRBV30 . . 11 CAWSVLQGAFF TGTGCCTGGAGTGTACTACAGGGAGCTTTCTTT
TRBJ2-7 TRBV5-6 . TRBD2 14 CASSPTSGSYEQYF TGTGCCAGCAGCCCGACTAGCGGGTCTTACGAGCAGTACTTC